What follows are 31 T cell receptor beta chains derived from one specimen sequenced in a study of T cell changes during pregnancy in multiple sclerosis. Sequencing was performed with immunoSEQ multiplex PCR; in TCRdb, only in-frame clones are kept and a portion is missing. This sample has about 64,000 clones; around 90% occur once, and the top ten carry 1.4%. Material: peripheral blood, obtained in the second trimester of pregnancy. These receptor sequences come from a female donor with multiple sclerosis, enrolled in a pregnancy study.

The chain employs TRBV4-1 and TRBJ1-3; D might be TRBD1 (6 bases). Germline assignment: CDR1 MGHRA and CDR2 YSYEKL. V shed 4 bases and J shed 2 bases, with 15 bases lying between them. This CDR3 comprises 16 residues. CDR3: CASSRSPPGAGNTIYF. DNA of the CDR3: TGCGCCAGCAGCCGAAGCCCCCCAGGGGCTGGAAACACCATATATTTT.

The chain employs TRBV6-1 and TRBJ1-2; 7 nucleotides agree with TRBD1. The germline V gene encodes CDR1 MNHNS and CDR2 SASEGT. This CDR3 has 15 residues. The ends lost 0 bases at V and 3 bases at J; junction bases unmatched: 4. CDR3 in DNA: TGTGCCAGCAGTGAAGCGTACGGGACAGACTATGGCTACACCTTC. This sequence encodes CASSEAYGTDYGYTF.

The chain has TRBV5-1 and TRBJ2-7, with D perhaps matching TRBD1 (5 bases). The CDR3 contains 15 residues. Germline assignment: CDR1 SGHRS and CDR2 YFSETQ. The ends were cut back, 1 base at V and 4 bases at J, with 15 bases in the middle. CDR3: CASSLYAQGGYEQYF. The CDR3 nucleotides are TGCGCCAGCAGCTTGTATGCCCAGGGTGGTTACGAGCAGTACTTC.

The rearrangement links TRBV6-6 to TRBJ2-3; 7 bases are shared with TRBD2. Germline V CDR1 and CDR2: MNHNY, SVGAGI (reference sequence). With V trimmed by 4 bases and J by 2 bases, 9 bases remained unmatched. The CDR3 is 16 residues long. The CDR3 spells CASSLRGGQPTDTQYF. The CDR3 DNA is TGTGCCAGCAGTTTGCGGGGAGGGCAACCCACAGATACGCAGTATTTT.

This chain joins TRBV2 and TRBJ1-4; the D is unclear. CDR3 length equals 14 residues. Germline V gene lookup returns CDR1 SNHLY and CDR2 FYNNEI. V dropped 6 bases and J dropped 0 bases, with 8 bases sitting between them. DNA of the CDR3: TGTGCCAGCAGGAGGGTCGCAACTAATGAAAAACTGTTTTTT. Its translation: CASRRVATNEKLFF.

The rearrangement joins TRBV5-1 to TRBJ2-5; perhaps TRBD1 as D (6 bases). This CDR3 region has 16 residues. The germline CDR1 and CDR2 sequences are SGHRS and YFSETQ. V lost 0 bases to trimming and J lost 4 bases, with 16 bases between them. CDR3 residues: CASSLEGRGDTETQYF. DNA for the CDR3: TGCGCCAGCAGCTTGGAGGGCAGGGGAGATACAGAGACCCAGTACTTC.

This sequence joins TRBV6-1 and TRBJ1-5, with a possible D match to TRBD1 (6 bases). Germline V gives CDR1 MNHNS, CDR2 SASEGT. The CDR3 totals 16 residues. Trimming shortened V by 4 bases and J by 2 bases, and 15 bases separated the two germline ends. CDR3 nucleotide sequence: TGTGCCAGCAGTGCCGAACAGGGCAGGGGCAATCAGCCCCAGCATTTT. Its translation is CASSAEQGRGNQPQHF.

V is TRBV6-6 and J is TRBJ2-1; D is unclear. Germline loops: CDR1 MNHNY, CDR2 SVGAGI (reference sequence). CDR3 size: 16 residues. Trimming shortened V by 0 bases and J by 9 bases, and 18 bases separated the two germline ends. CDR3 sequence reads: CASSYSQNGPIFEQFF. The DNA of the CDR3 is TGTGCCAGCAGTTACTCCCAGAATGGGCCCATTTTTGAGCAGTTCTTC.

This clone occurred once. The chain couples TRBV19 to TRBJ2-3; 12 bases map to TRBD1. The CDR3 loop spans 15 amino acids. V was clipped by 6 bases and J by 3 bases; unmatched bases: 4. The germline gives CDR1 LNHDA, CDR2 SQIVND (reference sequence). The CDR3 sequence is CASRPGQGATDTQYF. Here the CDR3 DNA reads TGTGCCAGTAGGCCGGGACAGGGGGCAACAGATACGCAGTATTTT.

This chain uses TRBV11-2 with TRBJ2-3, with D maybe TRBD2 (5 bases). Looked up from germline, CDR1 is SGHAT and CDR2 is FQNNGV. This CDR3 is 19 amino acids long. The V end lost 0 bases, the J end lost 6 bases, and 25 bases lay between the germline ends. CDR3 amino acids: CASSLDGFGASPPLDTQYF. The CDR3, as DNA: TGTGCCAGCAGCTTAGACGGTTTCGGCGCTAGCCCGCCATTGGATACGCAGTATTTT.

The V and J genes are TRBV2 and TRBJ1-1; 10 bases are shared with TRBD1. The CDR3 is 13 residues long. V shed 5 bases, J shed 4 bases, and the junction held 1 base outside the gene matches. Germline V gene lookup returns CDR1 SNHLY and CDR2 FYNNEI. The DNA for the CDR3 is TGTGCCAGCAGTAGGGACAGGGGCACTGAAGCTTTCTTT. Its protein is CASSRDRGTEAFF.

V and J are TRBV30 and TRBJ2-1, with 8 nucleotides matching TRBD2. CDR3 size: 20 residues. V lost 0 bases to trimming and J lost 0 bases; unmatched junction nucleotides: 16. The germline V gene has CDR1 GTSNPN and CDR2 SVGIG (reference sequence). The CDR3 DNA reads as TGTGCCTGGAGTGTAGGCGGGACTAGGTCGTATCTTGACTCCTACAATGAGCAGTTCTTC. Amino acid sequence: CAWSVGGTRSYLDSYNEQFF.

V gene TRBV6-5 combines with J gene TRBJ1-1; 9 bases are a match to TRBD1. V lost 6 bases, J lost 4 bases, and 3 bases stayed unmatched. Germline CDR1 reads MNHEY; CDR2 reads SVGAGI. The CDR3 is 13 amino acids. The CDR3: CASSGTGPTEAFF. The DNA of the CDR3 is TGTGCCAGCAGCGGGACAGGGCCCACTGAAGCTTTCTTT.

The chain recombines TRBV28 with TRBJ1-5; D uncertain. The V gene's germline CDR1 is MDHEN and CDR2 SYDVKM. Trimming took off 3 bases at V and 0 bases at J, with 12 bases between the two ends. The CDR3 runs 16 residues. The CDR3 loop is CASSFDQRLSNQPQHF. The CDR3 coding sequence is TGTGCCAGCAGTTTTGATCAGCGACTTAGCAATCAGCCCCAGCATTTT.

Only a few counts were recorded for this clone. The rearrangement joins TRBV19 to TRBJ2-1, with 8 bases matching TRBD2. There are 15 residues in the CDR3. Germline V gene lookup returns CDR1 LNHDA and CDR2 SQIVND (reference sequence). Losses at the gene ends were 7 bases for V and 4 bases for J; bases not matched to a gene: 9. The CDR3 protein is CASKVVAGGYNEQFF. Written as DNA, the CDR3 is TGTGCCAGTAAAGTTGTCGCGGGGGGATACAATGAGCAGTTCTTC. The full variable domain, rest sourced from reference TRBV19 and TRBJ2-1, is DGGITQSPKYLFRKEGQNVTLSCEQNLNHDAMYWYRQDPGQGLRLIYYSQIVNDFQKGDIAEGYSVSREKKESFPLTVTSAQKNPTAFYLCASKVVAGGYNEQFFGPGTRLTVL.

The chain carries TRBV6-5 and TRBJ1-5; D is unclear. The CDR3 length is 13 residues. V shed 3 bases and J shed 0 bases, with 3 bases lying between them. CDR1 is MNHEY, CDR2 SVGAGI, per germline. CDR3: CASSYNSNQPQHF. Here the CDR3 DNA reads TGTGCCAGCAGTTATAATAGCAATCAGCCCCAGCATTTT.

This chain joins TRBV19 and TRBJ2-5, with TRBD2 matching over 9 bases. V shed 6 bases and J 1 base; nucleotides not matched to a gene: 0. In germline, CDR1 is LNHDA, CDR2 SQIVND (reference sequence). This CDR3 spans 13 amino acids. CDR3 bases: TGTGCCAGTAGGCGGGGGGGCCAAGAGACCCAGTACTTC. It yields the protein CASRRGGQETQYF. Variable domain in full (rest from reference TRBV19 and TRBJ2-5): DGGITQSPKYLFRKEGQNVTLSCEQNLNHDAMYWYRQDPGQGLRLIYYSQIVNDFQKGDIAEGYSVSREKKESFPLTVTSAQKNPTAFYLCASRRGGQETQYFGPGTRLLVL.

The rearrangement joins TRBV12-5 to TRBJ2-1; TRBD2 matches at 10 bases. Germline V gives CDR1 LGHNT, CDR2 FRNRAP. The CDR3 is 22 residues long. Trimming at V came to 4 bases and at J to 0 bases, leaving 21 bases not matched to a gene. The CDR3 sequence: CASGYLRRGGLAGVNSYNEQFF. DNA for the CDR3: TGTGCTAGTGGTTACCTCAGACGGGGAGGGCTAGCGGGAGTTAACTCCTACAATGAGCAGTTCTTC. Full variable domain (remainder filled in from reference TRBV12-5 and TRBJ2-1): DARVTQTPRHKVTEMGQEVTMRCQPILGHNTVFWYRQTMMQGLELLAYFRNRAPLDDSGMPKDRFSAEMPDATLATLKIQPSEPRDSAVYFCASGYLRRGGLAGVNSYNEQFFGPGTRLTVL.

This sequence joins TRBV19 and TRBJ2-1, with TRBD2 matching 7 bases. With V trimmed by 7 bases and J by 8 bases, 5 bases remained unmatched. Looked up from germline, CDR1 is LNHDA and CDR2 is SQIVND (reference sequence). The CDR3 extends over 12 amino acids. CDR3 bases: TGTGCCAGTAAAGCGGGAACCTATGAGCAGTTCTTC. Its translation: CASKAGTYEQFF.

This rearrangement joins TRBV4-1 to TRBJ2-7; no reliable D call. The germline V and J ends were trimmed by 0 bases and 6 bases, with 6 bases remaining between them. Per the germline V gene, CDR1 is MGHRA and CDR2 is YSYEKL. The CDR3 is made up of 12 amino acids. The CDR3: CASSQDGPEQYF. The DNA for the CDR3 is TGCGCCAGCAGCCAAGATGGGCCCGAGCAGTACTTC.

This rearrangement joins TRBV7-2 to TRBJ1-4; the match to TRBD1 covers 8 bases. The germline gives CDR1 SGHTA, CDR2 FQGNSA. CDR3 length: 16 residues. J lost 8 bases, V lost 5 bases, and 13 bases had no gene match. The CDR3 is CASSPTRTGSREKLFF. The CDR3 DNA reads TGTGCCAGCAGCCCAACCAGGACAGGGTCTCGGGAAAAACTGTTTTTT.

The chain employs TRBV2 and TRBJ2-3; 8 bases match TRBD2. Losses at the gene ends were 7 bases for V and 1 base for J; bases not matched to a gene: 7. The CDR3 length is 15 residues. Germline V gene data show CDR1 as SNHLY and CDR2 as FYNNEI. The CDR3 loop reads CASTTRGGRTDTQYF. The DNA of the CDR3 is TGTGCCAGCACCACTCGGGGGGGCCGCACAGATACGCAGTATTTT. The entire variable domain, with the rest obtained from reference TRBV2 and TRBJ2-3, is as follows: EPEVTQTPSHQVTQMGQEVILRCVPISNHLYFYWYRQILGQKVEFLVSFYNNEISEKSEIFDDQFSVERPDGSNFTLKIRSTKLEDSAMYFCASTTRGGRTDTQYFGPGTRLTVL.

The chain carries TRBV27 and TRBJ2-7; 8 bases agree with TRBD2. This CDR3 has 15 residues. The junction had 12 bases not matched to a gene; V was cut back by 5 bases and J by 6 bases. Germline CDR1 reads MNHEY; CDR2 reads SMNVEV (reference sequence). The CDR3 spells CASSPSAGGSLEQYF. The CDR3, as DNA: TGTGCCAGCAGTCCGTCGGCGGGAGGCTCTCTCGAGCAGTACTTC.

The chain combines TRBV7-2 with TRBJ2-7, with D possibly matching TRBD2 (6 bases). The CDR3 has 13 amino acids. V lost 3 bases to trimming and J lost 4 bases, with 10 bases between them. Looked up from germline, CDR1 is SGHTA and CDR2 is FQGNSA. CDR3 nucleotides: TGTGCCAGCAGCTTCGGTGCGGGGTACGAGCAGTACTTC. As protein: CASSFGAGYEQYF.

The chain couples TRBV29-1 to TRBJ2-6; TRBD1 might be the D (5 bases). Germline CDR1 SQVTM, CDR2 ANQGSEA. Trimming left V 6 bases short and J 4 bases short, with 16 bases between. This CDR3 comprises 15 residues. The CDR3 coding sequence is TGCAGCGTCTCCCCGGAAGGGGAAGGGGCCAACGTCCTGACTTTC. Its protein product is CSVSPEGEGANVLTF.

The chain uses TRBV18 and TRBJ2-1; unclear D gene. CDR1 is KGHSH and CDR2 is LQKENI in the germline V gene. The V end lost 0 bases, the J end lost 6 bases, and 6 bases lay between the germline ends. This CDR3 has 13 amino acids. CDR3 coding DNA: TGTGCCAGCTCACCACCGAGTGGCAATGAGCAGTTCTTC. The encoded protein is CASSPPSGNEQFF.

The chain's CDR3 is CAWSANYRDRGIQTDTQYF. Written as DNA, the CDR3 is TGTGCCTGGAGTGCCAATTACCGGGACAGGGGAATCCAAACAGATACGCAGTATTTT. V gene TRBV30 combines with J gene TRBJ2-3; 10 bases line up with TRBD1. Per the germline V gene, CDR1 is GTSNPN and CDR2 is SVGIG (reference sequence). J lost 3 bases, V lost 1 base, and 16 bases had no gene match. CDR3 length: 19 residues.

This chain links TRBV28 with TRBJ2-1; the match to TRBD1 covers 10 bases. CDR3 length equals 15 residues. Germline CDR1 MDHEN, CDR2 SYDVKM. J was trimmed by 6 bases and V by 7 bases; bases with no gene match: 9. The CDR3 DNA reads as TGTGCCAGCACCAATCCGGGACAGGGGACCAATGAGCAGTTCTTC. It is translated as CASTNPGQGTNEQFF.

J is TRBJ2-1 and V is TRBV19; 9 nucleotides align to TRBD2. CDR3 length equals 17 residues. CDR1 LNHDA and CDR2 SQIVND come from the germline V gene (reference sequence). V lost 4 bases and J lost 0; bases outside the gene matches: 7. CDR3: CASSTLLSGSSYNEQFF. The CDR3, as DNA: TGTGCCAGTAGTACGCTCCTTAGCGGGAGCTCCTACAATGAGCAGTTCTTC.

CDR3 residues: CASSSQDSNQPQHF. CDR3 in DNA: TGTGCCAGCAGCTCCCAGGATAGCAATCAGCCCCAGCATTTT. This chain connects TRBV7-9 to TRBJ1-5; no clear D gene. CDR3 length: 14 residues. Germline V gene lookup returns CDR1 SEHNR and CDR2 FQNEAQ (reference sequence). V was trimmed by 4 bases and J by 0 bases, leaving 7 bases between them.

The chain carries TRBV29-1 and TRBJ2-2, with D unresolved. Trimming stripped 7 bases from V and 1 base from J, with 4 bases between. This CDR3 comprises 11 residues. The V gene's germline CDR1 is SQVTM and CDR2 ANQGSEA. The CDR3 DNA is TGCAGCGGCGGGAACACCGGGGAGCTGTTTTTT. As protein: CSGGNTGELFF.